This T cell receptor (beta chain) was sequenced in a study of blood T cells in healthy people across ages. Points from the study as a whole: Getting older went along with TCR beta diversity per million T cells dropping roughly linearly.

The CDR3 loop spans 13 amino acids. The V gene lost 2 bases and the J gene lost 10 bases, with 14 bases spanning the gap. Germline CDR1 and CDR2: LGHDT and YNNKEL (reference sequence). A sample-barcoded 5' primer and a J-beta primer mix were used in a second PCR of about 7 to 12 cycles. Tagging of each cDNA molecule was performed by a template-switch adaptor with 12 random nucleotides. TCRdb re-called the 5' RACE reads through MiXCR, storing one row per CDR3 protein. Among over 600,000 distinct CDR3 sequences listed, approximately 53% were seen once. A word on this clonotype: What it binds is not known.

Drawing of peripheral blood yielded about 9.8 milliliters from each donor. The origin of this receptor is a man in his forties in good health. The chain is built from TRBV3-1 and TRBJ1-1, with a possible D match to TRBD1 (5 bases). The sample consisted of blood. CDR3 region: CASSQLQGGGAFF. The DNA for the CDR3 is TGTGCCAGCAGCCAACTCCAGGGCGGTGGAGCTTTCTTT. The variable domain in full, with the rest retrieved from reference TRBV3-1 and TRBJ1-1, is DTAVSQTPKYLVTQMGNDKSIKCEQNLGHDTMYWYKQDSKKFLKIMFSYNNKELIINETVPNRFSPKSPDKAHLNLHINSLELGDSAVYFCASSQLQGGGAFFGQGTRLTVV.